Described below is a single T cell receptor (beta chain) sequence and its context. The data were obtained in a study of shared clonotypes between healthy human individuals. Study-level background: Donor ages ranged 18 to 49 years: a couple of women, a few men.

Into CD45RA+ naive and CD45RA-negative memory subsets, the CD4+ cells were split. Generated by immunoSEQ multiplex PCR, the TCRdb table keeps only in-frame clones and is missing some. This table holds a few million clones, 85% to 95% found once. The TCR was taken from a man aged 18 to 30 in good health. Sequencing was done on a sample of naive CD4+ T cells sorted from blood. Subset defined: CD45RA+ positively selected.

The CDR3 here is CASSRDRALTGAFF. The CDR3 coding sequence is TGTGCCAGCAGCCGGGACAGAGCCCTGACGGGGGCTTTCTTT. V is TRBV5-6 and J is TRBJ1-1; 7 bases line up with TRBD1. The CDR3 has 14 residues. The junction had 14 bases not matched to a gene; V was cut back by 4 bases and J by 11 bases. The germline gives CDR1 SGHDT, CDR2 YYEEEE.